This T cell receptor (beta chain) emerged from a study of shared clonotypes between healthy human individuals. CD45RO-negative cells were positively selected for CCR7, leaving out terminally differentiated effector memory CD45RA+ cells. Assay execution took place at the deep level. Repertoires were generated with immunoSEQ multiplex PCR, while TCRdb's copy carries only in-frame clones and drops some. The sample records over 800,000 clones, 80% to 95% being singletons. Remarks on this clone: One end of the junction does not line up with germline, which may come from a read error. Different DNA sequences within this sample yield the same CDR3.

Sequences were obtained from naive CD8+ T cells sorted from blood. The receptor was derived from a young man in good health.

CDR3 region: CASSRGSSYEQYF. As DNA, the CDR3 is TGTGCCAGCAGCAGGGGGAGCTCCTACGAGCAATACTTC. The chain uses TRBV27 and TRBJ2-7; 7 nucleotides agree with TRBD1. Germline CDR1 reads MNHEY; CDR2 reads SMNVEV (reference sequence). The CDR3 is 13 residues long.